This passage covers 31 T cell receptor beta chains from one sample sequenced in a study of shared clonotypes between healthy human individuals. Generated by immunoSEQ multiplex PCR, the TCRdb table keeps only in-frame clones and is missing some. This sample has some 2.1 million clones, with around 93% found just once. CD45RO-negative CD8 cells positively selected for CCR7 made up the naive population, which excluded terminally differentiated effector memory CD45RA+ cells. Sequencing was performed on naive CD8+ T cells from PBMCs. The receptor set was obtained from a man aged 18 to 29 in good health. Some clones in this sample may be carry-over from other donors' samples.

V gene TRBV4-3 combines with J gene TRBJ2-5, with D perhaps given as TRBD1 or TRBD2 (6 bases each). Trimming cost V 4 bases and J 5 bases, with 32 bases left between them. There are 20 residues in the CDR3. Per the germline V gene, CDR1 is LGHNA and CDR2 is YSLEER. DNA of the CDR3: TGCGCCAGCAGCCCTGACACCTTCCCGCCGCCACGCCGAGGGGGGGAGACCCAGTACTTC. This codes for CASSPDTFPPPRRGGETQYF.

V and J are TRBV29-1 and TRBJ2-1, with 13 bases matching TRBD2. V shed 5 bases, J shed 7 bases, and the junction held 17 bases outside the gene matches. The CDR3 spans 18 residues. Germline values: CDR1 SQVTM, CDR2 ANQGSEA. The CDR3 nucleotides are TGCAGCGTTTCCCCCCGTCGACTAGCGGGAGGCCCAGGGAATGAGCAGTTCTTC. Amino acids: CSVSPRRLAGGPGNEQFF.

This clone was counted once. This sequence joins TRBV7-9 and TRBJ2-7; 12 nucleotides agree with TRBD2. The germline V gene has CDR1 SEHNR and CDR2 FQNEAQ (reference sequence). This CDR3 has 16 amino acids. V trimming: 5 bases; J trimming: 4 bases; junction bases outside the gene matches: 9. The CDR3 nucleotides read TGTGCCAGCAGCCCCTTCCTAGCGGGAGGGGGTTACGAGCAGTACTTC. Translating gives CASSPFLAGGGYEQYF.

The V gene is TRBV7-2, the J gene TRBJ1-2; D ambiguous. V lost 3 bases, J lost 4 bases, and 24 bases lay in between. This CDR3 comprises 18 residues. The germline V gene has CDR1 SGHTA and CDR2 FQGNSA. The CDR3 protein is CASSFTAVYSGPFYGYTF. DNA of the CDR3: TGTGCCAGCAGCTTTACCGCCGTTTATTCAGGTCCCTTCTATGGCTACACCTTC.

To note about this clone: The same CDR3 also results from other DNA sequences found in this sample. This chain joins TRBV28 and TRBJ2-7, with D uncertain. V was clipped by 2 bases and J by 6 bases, with 8 bases between them. Germline V CDR1 and CDR2: MDHEN, SYDVKM. This CDR3 spans 12 amino acids. The CDR3 sequence is CASSLVPAEQYF. Here the CDR3 DNA reads TGTGCCAGCAGTTTAGTTCCGGCCGAGCAGTACTTC.

The chain recombines TRBV25-1 with TRBJ2-3, with D possibly being TRBD2 (5 bases). This CDR3 is built from 16 residues. Trimming left V 1 base short and J 1 base short, with 12 bases between. Germline loops: CDR1 MGHDK, CDR2 SYGVNS. CDR3 loop: CASSEWGSDRTDTQYF. The CDR3 nucleotides are TGTGCCAGCAGTGAATGGGGTAGCGACCGCACAGATACGCAGTATTTT.

The chain has TRBV28 and TRBJ2-1; the match to TRBD2 covers 7 bases. Germline assignment: CDR1 MDHEN and CDR2 SYDVKM. CDR3 length: 17 residues. The V and J ends lost 2 bases and 2 bases, in that order; junction bases with no gene match: 9. The CDR3 DNA reads as TGTGCCAGCAGTTTAGCGGGCGGGAGCCCCCCCTACAATGAGCAGTTCTTC. Translating it yields CASSLAGGSPPYNEQFF.

The chain has TRBV6-5 and TRBJ2-7; perhaps TRBD2 as D (6 bases). V was clipped by 3 bases and J by 2 bases, with 14 bases between them. The CDR3 runs 15 residues. Germline loops: CDR1 MNHEY, CDR2 SVGAGI. The CDR3 DNA reads as TGTGCCAGCAGTTATATCGGGGGAACCACCTACGAGCAGTACTTC. Amino acids: CASSYIGGTTYEQYF.

V and J are TRBV19 and TRBJ1-3; unclear D gene. Germline values: CDR1 LNHDA, CDR2 SQIVND (reference sequence). V dropped 3 bases and J dropped 3 bases, with 12 bases sitting between them. The CDR3 spans 15 residues. CDR3 residues: CASSIDGVFGNTIYF. CDR3 bases: TGTGCCAGTAGTATCGATGGGGTGTTTGGAAACACCATATATTTT.

The chain carries TRBV7-8 and TRBJ2-3; D may be TRBD2 (6 bases). Germline V gene lookup returns CDR1 SGHVS and CDR2 FQNEAQ. V was clipped by 6 bases and J by 4 bases, with 17 bases between them. This CDR3 has 15 amino acids. CDR3 sequence reads: CASRPTRSSADTQYF. The CDR3 coding sequence is TGTGCCAGCAGACCAACTAGATCTAGCGCAGATACGCAGTATTTT.

The CDR3 DNA follows: TGTGCCAGCAGCTCCCGGGTGGCGGGAGGTAGCCACGAGCAGTACTTC. Encoded protein: CASSSRVAGGSHEQYF. This sequence joins TRBV13 and TRBJ2-7; 8 bases are a match to TRBD2. Germline assignment: CDR1 PRHDT and CDR2 FYEKMQ (reference sequence). This CDR3 is 16 amino acids long. V was pared by 4 bases and J by 5 bases, with 13 bases of the junction left unmatched.

This chain connects TRBV27 to TRBJ2-7, with unresolved D. Germline-derived CDR1 and CDR2 are MNHEY and SMNVEV (reference sequence). This CDR3 region has 15 residues. V lost 6 bases, J lost 2 bases, and 17 bases lay in between. This CDR3 reads CASRFLDGSPYEQYF. The CDR3 DNA is TGTGCCAGCAGATTTCTCGATGGTTCCCCCTACGAGCAGTACTTC.

The chain employs TRBV11-2 and TRBJ2-1; D is possibly TRBD2 (6 bases). This CDR3 is 14 amino acids long. Trimming left V 3 bases short and J 8 bases short, with 14 bases between. Germline-derived CDR1 and CDR2 are SGHAT and FQNNGV. CDR3 coding DNA: TGTGCCAGCAGCTTCCCCGGCGGGGTCTATGAGCAGTTCTTC. This codes for CASSFPGGVYEQFF.

V usage is TRBV2 and J usage is TRBJ2-3; TRBD2 matches 8 bases. Germline CDR1 and CDR2: SNHLY and FYNNEI. The CDR3 contains 14 residues. With 2 bases clipped from V and 4 bases from J, the junction kept 2 bases outside the gene matches. Here the CDR3 DNA reads TGTGCCAGCAGTGAATCGGGGGGGCCAGATACGCAGTATTTT. It codes for CASSESGGPDTQYF.

This chain uses TRBV19 with TRBJ1-4, with 9 positions matching TRBD1. CDR1 and CDR2 from the germline V gene are LNHDA and SQIVND (reference sequence). With V trimmed by 5 bases and J by 10 bases, 8 bases remained unmatched. The CDR3 loop spans 14 amino acids. In DNA, the CDR3 is TGTGCCAGTAGTCCAAACAGGGGGCTCGTAAAACTGTTTTTT. Amino acid sequence: CASSPNRGLVKLFF.

V usage is TRBV6-5 and J usage is TRBJ2-2; D could derive from TRBD1 or TRBD2 (5 bases each). V gave up 5 bases and J gave up 0 bases, with 10 bases separating them. The CDR3 has 15 residues. Germline loops: CDR1 MNHEY, CDR2 SVGAGI. CDR3 nucleotide sequence: TGTGCCAGCAGTCCGGGGCTTACGAACACCGGGGAGCTGTTTTTT. This encodes CASSPGLTNTGELFF.

V usage is TRBV11-2 and J usage is TRBJ2-7; D gene unclear. V was clipped by 1 base and J by 2 bases, with 15 bases between them. The CDR3 length is 16 residues. CDR1 SGHAT and CDR2 FQNNGV come from the germline V gene. CDR3 bases: TGTGCCAGCAGCTTAGCCCCCTCGTTTAGAACCTACGAGCAGTACTTC. It is translated as CASSLAPSFRTYEQYF.

This chain joins TRBV19 and TRBJ2-5; 9 bases align to TRBD1. V lost 5 bases and J lost 0; bases outside the gene matches: 1. CDR1 is LNHDA, CDR2 SQIVND, per germline (reference sequence). The CDR3 length is 14 residues. CDR3 sequence (DNA): TGTGCCAGTAGTGACAGGGGGTACCAAGAGACCCAGTACTTC. Its protein is CASSDRGYQETQYF.

Note on this clone: The same CDR3 is also encoded by other DNA sequences in this sample. CDR3 coding DNA: TGTGCCAGCAGCCCAGGGGACGAGCAGTACTTC. Protein: CASSPGDEQYF. This rearrangement joins TRBV27 to TRBJ2-7; possible D gene TRBD1, 6 bases. CDR3 length: 11 amino acids. Trimming took 6 bases from V and 5 from J, leaving 8 bases between them. Germline V gene data show CDR1 as MNHEY and CDR2 as SMNVEV (reference sequence).

CDR3 residues: CASSLGAGQPQHF. In nucleotides, the CDR3 is TGTGCCAGCAGCTTAGGGGCTGGTCAGCCCCAGCATTTT. This chain joins TRBV7-9 and TRBJ1-5; unclear D gene. With 1 base removed from V and 6 bases from J, the gap between germline ends came to 7 bases. Germline V gene data show CDR1 as SEHNR and CDR2 as FQNEAQ (reference sequence). The CDR3 is 13 residues long.

The rearrangement uses TRBV5-6 and TRBJ1-1; tentative D call: TRBD1 (5 bases). This CDR3 region has 14 residues. The germline V and J ends were trimmed by 1 base and 0 bases, with 7 bases remaining between them. CDR1 and CDR2 from the germline V gene are SGHDT and YYEEEE. The CDR3 DNA is TGTGCCAGCAGCTTGCCAGGGATGAACACTGAAGCTTTCTTT. Translating it yields CASSLPGMNTEAFF.

This rearrangement joins TRBV4-3 to TRBJ2-7; D is tentatively TRBD1 or TRBD2 (5 bases each). Germline loops: CDR1 LGHNA, CDR2 YSLEER. Trimming took 0 bases from V and 3 from J, leaving 15 bases between them. The CDR3 runs to 16 residues. CDR3: CASSQDGGGFGYEQYF. CDR3 coding DNA: TGCGCCAGCAGCCAAGATGGTGGGGGTTTTGGCTACGAGCAGTACTTC.

V is TRBV28 and J is TRBJ2-5; 7 bases agree with TRBD1. CDR1 and CDR2 (germline): MDHEN, SYDVKM. V was clipped by 8 bases and J by 5 bases; unmatched bases: 14. The CDR3 contains 15 residues. As DNA, the CDR3 is TGTGCCAGCCAAAGACAGGGATTGTCTAAGGAGACCCAGTACTTC. It codes for CASQRQGLSKETQYF.

A single count supports this clone. The rearrangement links TRBV6-5 to TRBJ1-2, with no clear D. V was cut by 0 bases and J by 6 bases, with 17 bases left in between. The CDR3 has 16 amino acids. Germline CDR1 and CDR2: MNHEY and SVGAGI. CDR3 DNA sequence: TGTGCCAGCAGTTACTCGAGTGGCAGTTTTCCCAATGGCTACACCTTC. Protein: CASSYSSGSFPNGYTF.

The V call is TRBV6-5, the J call TRBJ2-2; D ambiguous. In germline, CDR1 is MNHEY, CDR2 SVGAGI. V lost 6 bases and J 4 bases, leaving 9 bases between the germline ends. This CDR3 is 13 amino acids long. DNA of the CDR3: TGTGCCAGCAGCCCCAGGCGCACCGGGGAGCTGTTTTTT. Protein sequence: CASSPRRTGELFF.

The rearrangement links TRBV7-2 to TRBJ2-7; 7 bases agree with TRBD2. This CDR3 is 16 amino acids long. Germline-derived CDR1 and CDR2 are SGHTA and FQGNSA. The trim removed 0 bases at V and 1 base at J, leaving 6 bases unmatched. The CDR3 is CASSLARSSGSYEQYF. The CDR3 nucleotides read TGTGCCAGCAGCTTAGCGCGGTCTAGCGGTTCCTACGAGCAGTACTTC.

V is TRBV6-1 and J is TRBJ2-7; D not certain. The CDR3 length is 13 residues. From germline, CDR1 is MNHNS and CDR2 SASEGT. V lost 11 bases and J lost 0, with 14 bases in between. This CDR3 is CAVYGWSSYEQYF. The CDR3, as DNA: TGTGCCGTGTACGGATGGAGCTCCTACGAGCAGTACTTC.

This chain links TRBV6-5 with TRBJ2-3; D ambiguous. This CDR3 has 14 residues. CDR1 is MNHEY, CDR2 SVGAGI, per germline. V was cut by 6 bases and J by 7 bases, with 17 bases left in between. In nucleotides, the CDR3 is TGTGCCAGCAGCCCTATGGGCCCAACTTATACGCAGTATTTT. Translation: CASSPMGPTYTQYF.

This clone was found once. V and J are TRBV29-1 and TRBJ1-1; weak D call: TRBD1 (5 bases). CDR1 is SQVTM, CDR2 ANQGSEA, per germline. V lost 6 bases and J 11 bases, leaving 34 bases between the germline ends. The CDR3 runs to 17 residues. CDR3 loop: CSVVGPFQGAGDLEAFF. CDR3 DNA: TGCAGCGTGGTGGGTCCTTTCCAGGGCGCGGGAGATCTTGAGGCTTTCTTT.

This chain connects TRBV6-1 to TRBJ2-2; 8 bases are shared with TRBD1. CDR1 MNHNS and CDR2 SASEGT come from the germline V gene. This CDR3 contains 16 residues. V was clipped by 4 bases and J by 3 bases; unmatched bases: 7. The CDR3 sequence: CASSGPGQDYTGELFF. The CDR3 nucleotides are TGTGCCAGCAGTGGCCCGGGACAGGACTACACCGGGGAGCTGTTTTTT.

This chain links TRBV5-4 with TRBJ2-1; the D gene could be TRBD1 or TRBD2 (5 bases each). V lost 4 bases and J lost 9, with 20 bases in between. Germline V gene lookup returns CDR1 SGHNT and CDR2 YYREEE (reference sequence). The CDR3 length is 15 residues. The CDR3: CASSILTEVSAEQFF. DNA for the CDR3: TGTGCCAGCAGCATTCTGACAGAAGTTAGCGCTGAGCAGTTCTTC.